The clone carrying this TCR beta chain is a singleton in its sample. Trimming took 4 bases from V and 8 from J, leaving 11 bases between them. This CDR3 is built from 12 residues. Recruitment covered about 25 US areas and drew participants whose ages spanned about 18 to 100 years. The data were obtained in a study of blood T cell repertoires in COVID-19. Background on the study: Whether acute or convalescent, the COVID-19 samples came from the United States, Italy and Spain. From T cells, B-cell-depleted T cells, or PBMCs came the material, which was cDNA or gDNA.

Authors' analysis steps: Nucleated cell counts were estimated from reference gene primer amplification. Profiled with immunoSEQ multiplex PCR; TCRdb holds only in-frame clones, not every one. The DNA was the basis for D and trimming; V, J and clone size are from that table. The table shows under 200,000 clones, with 75% to 85% occurring only once. J is TRBJ1-2 and V is TRBV12-3 or TRBV12-4; D may be TRBD1 (6 bases). The sequence came from a woman aged 60-75 years who had recovered from COVID-19. The specimen was PBMCs or T cells enriched from blood (not recorded which). CDR3 nucleotides: TGTGCCAGCAGTTACTACAGGGAAGGCTACACCTTC. Translating it yields CASSYYREGYTF.